This T cell receptor (beta chain) derives from a study of CD8 T cells in Susac syndrome. When the RNA was reverse transcribed, random hexamers were used with an input of roughly 0.45 to 1 ug. In TCRdb, the immunoSEQ multiplex PCR reads were re-called with MiXCR into one record per CDR3 protein. This sample has about 200,000 distinct CDR3 sequences, with over 85% found just once. This clonotype was observed a single time. V was shortened by 7 bases and J by 4 bases, with 7 bases between the two germline ends. This CDR3 spans 10 amino acids. CDR1 and CDR2 from the germline V gene are SQVTM and ANQGSEA. Input material: CD4+ T cells from PBMCs. This chain links TRBV29-1 with TRBJ2-5; no clear D gene. The receptor was derived from a human donor in good health. The CDR3 sequence: CSGESETQYF. Written as DNA, the CDR3 is TGCAGCGGGGAATCAGAGACCCAGTACTTC.